The 12 T cell receptor beta chains listed next were all sequenced from one sample in a study of blood T cell repertoires in COVID-19. Measured with immunoSEQ multiplex PCR; TCRdb has only the in-frame clones, and not every one. The sample lists 240,000 or so clones, around 80% seen once, with about 1.9% in the top ten. The sample consisted of peripheral blood. The receptors were gathered from a woman older than 75 with acute or convalescent COVID-19.

The CDR3 DNA sequence: TGTGCCACCAGCAGAGAAGGAGGGGCTAATGAAAAACTGTTTTTT. This codes for CATSREGGANEKLFF. V gene TRBV15 combines with J gene TRBJ1-4; the D gene is possibly TRBD1 (5 bases). CDR1 and CDR2 (germline): LNHNV, YYDKDF (reference sequence). V shed 0 bases and J shed 3 bases, with 8 bases lying between them. CDR3 length: 15 amino acids.

This clone was recorded once. The chain is built from TRBV25-1 and TRBJ2-7; 8 bases line up with TRBD1. Germline values: CDR1 MGHDK, CDR2 SYGVNS. With 5 bases clipped from V and 3 bases from J, the junction kept 9 bases outside the gene matches. This CDR3 spans 15 amino acids. CDR3 in amino acids: CASSPHGQGDYEQYF. The CDR3 region has the DNA TGTGCCAGCAGTCCACACGGACAGGGCGACTACGAGCAGTACTTC.

The chain uses TRBV7-6 and TRBJ2-2, with 13 nucleotides matching TRBD2. J lost 4 bases, V lost 5 bases, and 7 bases had no gene match. CDR1 and CDR2 (germline): SGHVS, FNYEAQ. This CDR3 has 17 residues. The CDR3 spells CASSQWTSGGGTGELFF. Written as DNA, the CDR3 is TGTGCCAGCAGCCAATGGACTAGCGGGGGTGGCACCGGGGAGCTGTTTTTT.

The chain recombines TRBV18 with TRBJ1-2; 8 bases fit TRBD1. The ends lost 3 bases at V and 0 bases at J; junction bases unmatched: 6. CDR1 is KGHSH, CDR2 LQKENI, per germline. The CDR3 has 16 amino acids. CDR3 in amino acids: CASSPLTGDANYGYTF. CDR3 DNA sequence: TGTGCCAGCTCACCCCTGACAGGGGACGCTAACTATGGCTACACCTTC.

This sequence joins TRBV7-8 and TRBJ1-4, with a weak D call TRBD1 (6 bases). Trimming removed 5 bases at V and 3 bases at J, with 19 bases between. Germline lookup yields CDR1 SGHVS and CDR2 FQNEAQ. CDR3 length: 17 amino acids. The CDR3 sequence is CASSPRGATGSNEKLFF. CDR3 DNA: TGTGCCAGCAGCCCCCGGGGGGCGACAGGATCTAATGAAAAACTGTTTTTT.

The chain couples TRBV19 to TRBJ2-1, with TRBD1 identical over 8 bases. The germline CDR1 and CDR2 sequences are LNHDA and SQIVND (reference sequence). J was trimmed by 4 bases and V by 0 bases; bases with no gene match: 8. The CDR3 spans 17 residues. This chain's CDR3 is CASSIDRRDRLYNEQFF. Here the CDR3 DNA reads TGTGCCAGTAGTATAGATCGAAGGGACAGGCTTTACAATGAGCAGTTCTTC.

This chain links TRBV6-6 with TRBJ2-7, with D possibly being TRBD1 (6 bases). V was shortened by 5 bases and J by 0 bases, with 20 bases between the two germline ends. Germline V gene lookup returns CDR1 MNHNY and CDR2 SVGAGI (reference sequence). CDR3 length equals 17 residues. In DNA, the CDR3 is TGTGCCAGCAGTCCGGCGTCAGGGGACCCCCACTCCTACGAGCAGTACTTC. Translating it yields CASSPASGDPHSYEQYF.

This clone came up once. The rearrangement joins TRBV5-4 to TRBJ1-6; 10 bases match TRBD1. Looked up from germline, CDR1 is SGHNT and CDR2 is YYREEE (reference sequence). This CDR3 has 15 amino acids. V lost 3 bases, J lost 5 bases, and 2 bases stayed unmatched. The chain's CDR3 is CASSSGTGDNSPLHF. CDR3 nucleotide sequence: TGTGCCAGCAGCTCGGGGACAGGGGATAATTCACCCCTCCACTTT.

This clone has only a few counts. J is TRBJ2-2 and V is TRBV7-2, with 7 bases lining up with TRBD2. In germline, CDR1 is SGHTA, CDR2 FQGNSA. This CDR3 is built from 16 residues. V trimming: 5 bases; J trimming: 5 bases; junction bases outside the gene matches: 11. The DNA of the CDR3 is TGTGCCAGCAGCCTAGGTGGGCAGGGAGGGACCGGGGAGCTGTTTTTT. This codes for CASSLGGQGGTGELFF.

In nucleotides, the CDR3 is TGTGCCAGCAGTCGGACAGGGCGTCGAAACACCATATATTTT. Amino acid sequence: CASSRTGRRNTIYF. The chain employs TRBV28 and TRBJ1-3, with 8 nucleotides matching TRBD1. Germline CDR1 MDHEN, CDR2 SYDVKM. V was clipped by 5 bases and J by 5 bases; unmatched bases: 5. This CDR3 region has 14 residues.

This clone was counted only a few times. The chain couples TRBV9 to TRBJ2-2, with TRBD2 identical over 7 bases. This CDR3 spans 18 amino acids. Germline assignment: CDR1 SGDLS and CDR2 YYNGEE. The trim removed 1 base at V and 9 bases at J, leaving 18 bases unmatched. CDR3 amino acids: CASSVTALEGGRLRELFF. CDR3 nucleotide sequence: TGTGCCAGCAGCGTAACTGCCCTGGAGGGAGGGAGGTTGCGGGAGCTGTTTTTT.

J is TRBJ2-2 and V is TRBV6-6, with D possibly matching TRBD1 (6 bases). The V end was cut by 6 bases, the J end by 0 bases, with 11 bases between. The germline gives CDR1 MNHNY, CDR2 SVGAGI (reference sequence). The CDR3 extends over 15 amino acids. The CDR3 here is CASSQDSTNTGELFF. The DNA for the CDR3 is TGTGCCAGCAGCCAGGACAGCACGAACACCGGGGAGCTGTTTTTT.